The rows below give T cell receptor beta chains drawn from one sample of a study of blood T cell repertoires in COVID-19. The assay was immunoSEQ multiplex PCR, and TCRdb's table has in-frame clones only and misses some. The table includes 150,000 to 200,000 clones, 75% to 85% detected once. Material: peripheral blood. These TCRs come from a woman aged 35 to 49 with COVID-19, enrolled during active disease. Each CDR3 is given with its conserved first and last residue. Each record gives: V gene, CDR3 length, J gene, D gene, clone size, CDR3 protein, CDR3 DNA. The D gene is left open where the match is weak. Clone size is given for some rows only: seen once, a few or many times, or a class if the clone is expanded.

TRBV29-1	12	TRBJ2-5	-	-	CSGGGGAETQYF	TGCAGCGGTGGTGGGGGGGCAGAGACCCAGTACTTC
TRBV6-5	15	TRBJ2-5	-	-	CASSYSGRLGETQYF	TGTGCCAGCAGTTACTCGGGGCGCCTGGGAGAGACCCAGTACTTC
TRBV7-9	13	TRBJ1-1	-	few	CASSLQGNTEAFF	TGTGCCAGCAGCCTGCAGGGGAACACTGAAGCTTTCTTT
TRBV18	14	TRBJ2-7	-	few	CASSPSTGSYEQYF	TGTGCCAGCTCACCCTCGACAGGATCCTACGAGCAGTACTTC
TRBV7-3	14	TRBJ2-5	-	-	CASSLGGRRETQYF	TGTGCCAGCAGCTTGGGGGGTAGAAGGGAGACCCAGTACTTC
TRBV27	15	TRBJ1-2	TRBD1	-	CASSFLEGGPLSYTF	TGTGCCAGCAGTTTCCTTGAAGGGGGCCCATTGAGCTACACCTTC
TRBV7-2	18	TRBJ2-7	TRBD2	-	CASSSISLTSGRVGEQYF	TGTGCCAGCAGTTCAATTTCCTTGACTAGCGGGAGGGTTGGGGAGCAGTACTTC
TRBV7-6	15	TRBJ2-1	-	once	CASSFSLGPTNEQFF	TGTGCCAGCAGCTTTAGTCTGGGGCCCACGAATGAGCAGTTCTTC
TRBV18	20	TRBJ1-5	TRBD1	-	CASSPPWKKDRGFRNQPQHF	TGTGCCAGCTCACCACCGTGGAAGAAGGACAGGGGATTTCGCAATCAGCCCCAGCATTTT
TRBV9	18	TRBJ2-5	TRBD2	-	CASSVGTSGTLYQETQYF	TGTGCCAGCAGCGTAGGGACTAGCGGGACCCTCTACCAAGAGACCCAGTACTTC
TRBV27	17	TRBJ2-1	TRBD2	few	CASSLPRGTSGYREQFF	TGTGCCAGCAGTCTCCCCCGGGGGACTAGCGGATACCGGGAGCAGTTCTTC
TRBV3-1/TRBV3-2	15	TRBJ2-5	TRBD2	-	CPSSLGVAGGGTQYF	TGTCCCAGCAGCCTGGGGGTCGCGGGGGGCGGGACCCAGTACTTC
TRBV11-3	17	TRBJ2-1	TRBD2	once	CASSSNQGSGGRNEQFF	TGTGCCAGCAGCTCGAATCAGGGTAGCGGGGGAAGGAATGAGCAGTTCTTC
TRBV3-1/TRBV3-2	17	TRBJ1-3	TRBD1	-	CASSPRQTGVSGNTIYF	TGTGCCAGCAGCCCTAGACAGACAGGGGTTTCCGGAAACACCATATATTTT
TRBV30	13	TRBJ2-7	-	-	CAWTPLVGDEQYF	TGTGCCTGGACCCCCTTGGTGGGAGACGAGCAGTACTTC
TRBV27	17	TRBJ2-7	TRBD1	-	CASSLTGTALGPYEQYF	TGTGCCAGCAGTCTAACCGGGACAGCCTTAGGCCCCTACGAGCAGTACTTC
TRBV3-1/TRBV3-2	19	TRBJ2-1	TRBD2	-	CASSQPGLAGGGYVNEQFF	TGTGCCAGCAGCCAACCGGGACTAGCGGGAGGAGGTTACGTCAATGAGCAGTTCTTC
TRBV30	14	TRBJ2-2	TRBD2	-	CAWGLAGVGGELFF	TGTGCCTGGGGACTAGCGGGTGTGGGCGGGGAGCTGTTTTTT
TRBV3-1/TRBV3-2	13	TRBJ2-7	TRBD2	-	CASSQRGGGEQYF	TGTGCCAGCAGCCAACGCGGGGGTGGGGAGCAGTACTTC
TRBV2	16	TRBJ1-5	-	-	CASSALGGVGNQPQHF	TGTGCCAGCAGCGCCCTCGGGGGGGTGGGCAATCAGCCCCAGCATTTT
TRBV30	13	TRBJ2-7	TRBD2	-	CASRPGGFYEQYF	TGTGCCTCCCGCCCGGGGGGGTTCTACGAGCAGTACTTC
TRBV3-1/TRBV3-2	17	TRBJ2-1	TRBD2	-	CASSQGTRLAGANEQFF	TGTGCCAGCAGCCAAGGAACTCGGCTAGCGGGGGCTAATGAGCAGTTCTTC
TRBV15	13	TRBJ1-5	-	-	CATSRDDLAPQHF	TGTGCCACCAGCAGAGACGATTTGGCGCCCCAGCATTTT
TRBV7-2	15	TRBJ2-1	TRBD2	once	CASSLTSGSLNEQFF	TGTGCCAGCAGCTTGACTAGCGGGAGTCTCAATGAGCAGTTCTTC
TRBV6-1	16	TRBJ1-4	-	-	CASSESWGRGNEKLFF	TGTGCCAGCAGTGAAAGCTGGGGTCGGGGTAATGAAAAACTGTTTTTT
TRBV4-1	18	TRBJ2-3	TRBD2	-	CASSQVRAGVFTGDTQYF	TGCGCCAGCAGCCAAGTGCGAGCGGGAGTCTTCACCGGAGATACGCAGTATTTT
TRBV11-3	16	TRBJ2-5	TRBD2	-	CASSLGAAGGRETQYF	TGTGCCAGCAGCCTGGGTGCAGCGGGAGGGCGTGAGACCCAGTACTTC
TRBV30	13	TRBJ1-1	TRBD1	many	CAWVLQGGAEAFF	TGTGCCTGGGTACTACAGGGGGGGGCTGAAGCTTTCTTT
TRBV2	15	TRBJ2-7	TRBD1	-	CASSGGGTGTYEQYF	TGTGCCAGCAGTGGAGGGGGGACAGGTACCTACGAGCAGTACTTC
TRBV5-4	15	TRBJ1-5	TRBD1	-	CASSLDRGSNQPQHF	TGTGCCAGCAGCTTGGACAGGGGAAGCAATCAGCCCCAGCATTTT
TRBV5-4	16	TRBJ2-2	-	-	CASSSRSGDVAGELFF	TGTGCCAGCAGCTCCCGTTCGGGGGACGTGGCCGGGGAGCTGTTTTTT
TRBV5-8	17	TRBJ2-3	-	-	CASRSGQGPRSSDTQYF	TGTGCCAGCAGGTCGGGGCAGGGGCCTCGGAGTTCAGATACGCAGTATTTT
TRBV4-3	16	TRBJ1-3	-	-	CASSQGGPSSGNTIYF	TGCGCCAGCAGCCAAGGGGGCCCTTCCTCTGGAAACACCATATATTTT
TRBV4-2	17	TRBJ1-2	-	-	CASSQDEGETVGYGYTF	TGTGCCAGCAGCCAAGATGAGGGGGAAACAGTAGGATATGGCTACACCTTC
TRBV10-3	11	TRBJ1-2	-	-	CASTGTYGYTF	TGTGCCAGCACAGGGACCTATGGCTACACCTTC
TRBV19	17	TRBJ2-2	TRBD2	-	CASSIGLGGRSIEELFF	TGTGCCAGTAGTATAGGGCTTGGCGGGAGGTCCATCGAGGAGCTGTTTTTT
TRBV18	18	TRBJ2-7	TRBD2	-	CASSPYVGWEGMIYEQYF	TGTGCCAGCTCACCATACGTAGGCTGGGAGGGTATGATATACGAGCAGTACTTC
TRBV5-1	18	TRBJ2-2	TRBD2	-	CASSLTYSLAGRSGELFF	TGCGCCAGCAGCTTGACCTACTCACTAGCGGGACGGTCCGGGGAGCTGTTTTTT
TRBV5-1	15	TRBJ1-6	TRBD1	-	CASSLEGQGNSPLHF	TGCGCCAGCAGCTTGGAGGGACAGGGCAATTCACCCCTCCACTTT
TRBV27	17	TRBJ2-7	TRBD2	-	CATRLAGAWGGTYEQYF	TGTGCCACCAGACTAGCGGGGGCCTGGGGGGGTACCTACGAGCAGTACTTC
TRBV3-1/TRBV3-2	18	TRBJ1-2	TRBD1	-	CASSQDKGQGSRVAGYTF	TGTGCCAGCAGCCAAGACAAGGGACAGGGGTCCCGGGTTGCTGGCTACACCTTC
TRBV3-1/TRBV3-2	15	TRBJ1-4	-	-	CASSQGGRTNEKLFF	TGTGCCAGCAGCCAAGGAGGAAGGACTAATGAAAAACTGTTTTTT
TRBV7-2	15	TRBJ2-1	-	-	CASSLSSAFYNEQFF	TGTGCCAGCAGCTTAAGTAGCGCCTTTTACAATGAGCAGTTCTTC
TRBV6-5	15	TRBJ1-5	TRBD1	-	CASSYAGGNDQPQHF	TGTGCCAGCAGTTACGCAGGGGGAAACGATCAGCCCCAGCATTTT
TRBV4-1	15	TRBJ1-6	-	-	CASSQGPGSGPPLHF	TGCGCCAGCAGCCAAGGCCCAGGCAGCGGCCCACCCCTCCACTTT
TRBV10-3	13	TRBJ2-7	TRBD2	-	CAITDSAGGPQYF	TGTGCCATCACGGACTCAGCGGGAGGGCCTCAGTACTTC
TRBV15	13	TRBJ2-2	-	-	CATSRVVVGELFF	TGTGCCACCAGCAGAGTAGTGGTCGGGGAGCTGTTTTTT
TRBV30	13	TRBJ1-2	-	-	CAWSETALYGYTF	TGTGCCTGGAGTGAGACAGCGCTCTATGGCTACACCTTC
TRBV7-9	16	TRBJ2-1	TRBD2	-	CASSLVGTSGSGAQFF	TGTGCCAGCAGCTTAGTGGGTACTAGCGGGAGTGGTGCGCAGTTCTTC
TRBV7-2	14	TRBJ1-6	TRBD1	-	CASSPRDRSSPLHF	TGTGCCAGCAGCCCCCGGGACAGGTCTTCACCCCTCCACTTT
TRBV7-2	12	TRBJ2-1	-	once	CASSLRAIEQFF	TGTGCCAGCAGCTTAAGAGCCATCGAGCAGTTCTTC
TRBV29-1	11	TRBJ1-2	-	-	CSVGPEGGYTF	TGCAGCGTTGGACCCGAGGGTGGCTACACCTTC
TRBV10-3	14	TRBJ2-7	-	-	CAISGDRPTYEQYF	TGTGCCATCAGCGGTGACAGGCCCACCTACGAGCAGTACTTC
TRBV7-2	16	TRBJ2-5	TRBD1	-	CASSSWPAGGAETQYF	TGTGCCAGCAGCTCCTGGCCGGCAGGGGGCGCGGAGACCCAGTACTTC
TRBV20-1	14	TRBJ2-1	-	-	CSASTAGKYNEQFF	TGCAGTGCTAGTACGGCGGGGAAATACAATGAGCAGTTCTTC